The 2 T cell receptor beta chains in this list originate from one sample, sequenced in a study of T cells in Graves' hyperthyroidism and ophthalmopathy. TCR beta CDR3 sequences were amplified from RNA transcripts. Using the HTBI primer set, a first-round RT-PCR was run on the TCR CDR3. In TCRdb, the multiplex PCR reads were re-called with MiXCR into one record per CDR3 protein. The sample lists 700,000 or so distinct CDR3 sequences, around 17% occurring once. The sequencing sample was made of blood. Every receptor here comes from a man aged 18 to 30 with Graves' hyperthyroidism.

The table lists this clonotype with a few counts. The chain is built from TRBV4-1 and TRBJ2-7; 9 bases are shared with TRBD2. V gave up 6 bases and J gave up 1 base; unmatched junction bases: 10. CDR1 is MGHRA, CDR2 YSYEKL, per germline. There are 16 residues in the CDR3. The CDR3 loop reads CASSLTLAGLSYEQYF. Here the CDR3 DNA reads TGCGCCAGCAGTCTTACCCTAGCGGGACTGTCCTACGAGCAGTACTTC.

There are many counts of this clonotype. The J gene is TRBJ2-7, the V gene TRBV7-9; D call uncertain. Looked up from germline, CDR1 is SEHNR and CDR2 is FQNEAQ (reference sequence). The CDR3 extends over 12 amino acids. The germline V and J ends were trimmed by 5 bases and 6 bases, with 11 bases remaining between them. The chain's CDR3 is CASSLRSGEQYF. Here the CDR3 DNA reads TGTGCCAGCAGCCTCCGAAGTGGCGAGCAGTACTTC.